Below are 3 T cell receptor beta chains sequenced from a single sample in a study of blood T cell repertoires in COVID-19. Sequenced by immunoSEQ multiplex PCR; TCRdb stores in-frame clones only, minus some. The sample contains a few hundred thousand clones, approximately 90% of which appear only once. The specimen sequenced was peripheral blood. The receptors stem from a woman aged 55-70 years with acute or convalescent COVID-19.

The chain is built from TRBV5-4 and TRBJ1-5; D remains ambiguous. The V and J ends lost 0 bases and 9 bases respectively, with 13 bases between them. CDR1 is SGHNT, CDR2 YYREEE, per germline (reference sequence). CDR3 size: 14 residues. The CDR3 DNA sequence: TGTGCCAGCAGCTTGGCCGGAGGTTTTTGGCCCCAGCATTTT. Translating gives CASSLAGGFWPQHF.

This sequence joins TRBV6-2 or TRBV6-3 and TRBJ2-6; possible D gene TRBD2, 5 bases. V shed 5 bases and J shed 0 bases, with 14 bases lying between them. The length of the CDR3 is 17 residues. The germline gives CDR1 MNHEY, CDR2 SVGEGT. The CDR3 here is CASSLGLDFSGANVLTF. The CDR3 DNA is TGTGCCAGCAGTCTCGGACTCGACTTCTCTGGGGCCAACGTCCTGACTTTC.

This chain joins TRBV6-2 or TRBV6-3 and TRBJ1-5; TRBD1 matches at 7 bases. The CDR3 has 18 residues. Trimming took 4 bases from V and 5 from J; bases not matched to a gene: 17. Germline V gene data show CDR1 as MNHEY and CDR2 as SVGEGT. DNA of the CDR3: TGTGCCAGCAGTTCCCGCCGGGACAGTACATTCAGTTATCAGCCCCAGCATTTT. This gives the protein CASSSRRDSTFSYQPQHF.